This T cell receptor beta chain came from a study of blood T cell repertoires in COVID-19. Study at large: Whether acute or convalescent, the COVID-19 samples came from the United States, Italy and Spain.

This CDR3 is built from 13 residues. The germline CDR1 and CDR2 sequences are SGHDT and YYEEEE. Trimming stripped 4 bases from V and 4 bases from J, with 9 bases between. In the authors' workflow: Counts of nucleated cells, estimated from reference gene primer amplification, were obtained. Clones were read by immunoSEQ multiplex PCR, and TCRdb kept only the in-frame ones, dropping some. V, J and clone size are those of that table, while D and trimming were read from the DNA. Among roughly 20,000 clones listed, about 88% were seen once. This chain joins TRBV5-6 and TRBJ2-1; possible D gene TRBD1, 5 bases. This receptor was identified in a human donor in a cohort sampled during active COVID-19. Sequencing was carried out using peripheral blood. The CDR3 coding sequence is TGTGCCAGCAGCCCCACAGGTTACAATGAGCAGTTCTTC. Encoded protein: CASSPTGYNEQFF. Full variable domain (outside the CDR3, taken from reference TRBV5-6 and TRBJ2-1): DAGVTQSPTHLIKTRGQQVTLRCSPKSGHDTVSWYQQALGQGPQFIFQYYEEEERQRGNFPDRFSGHQFPNYSSELNVNALLLGDSALYLCASSPTGYNEQFFGPGTRLTVL.